This T cell receptor (beta chain) was sequenced for a study of regulatory T cells in long-lasting Graves disease. Study-wide context: Graves' cases, newly diagnosed, had used antithyroid drugs under 3 months.

The TCR beta library used iRepertoire HTBI primers with Arm-PCR amplification of CDR3. In the authors' methods: Samples collectively showed around 56 TRBV and approximately 15 TRBJ segments. TCRdb ran MiXCR on the multiplex PCR reads and lists one entry per CDR3 protein. The V and J calls shown here were made by TCRdb, not taken from the authors' results. The sample contains under 300,000 distinct CDR3 sequences, 20% of which appear only once. The CDR3 is made up of 16 amino acids. Trimming pared 1 base from V and 1 base from J, leaving 8 bases between. Germline lookup yields CDR1 KGHSH and CDR2 LQKENI. Stated time point: newly diagnosed GD, antithyroid drugs for less than 3 months. PBMCs provided the RNA from which the TCR library was made. As regards this clonotype: Since a much larger clone is just one base distant, this may be a read error.

The sequencing used peripheral blood mononuclear cells (PBMCs), collected at new diagnosis, from a patient treated with antithyroid drugs. The chain combines TRBV18 with TRBJ2-6; D gene ambiguous. This clonotype originated in a female donor with Graves disease. CDR3 in amino acids: CASSPLIPSGANVLTF. The CDR3 DNA reads as TGTGCCAGCTCACCACTGATCCCTTCTGGGGCCAACGTCCTGACTTTC.